The present T cell receptor (beta chain) was sequenced within a study of blood T cells in healthy people across ages. Looking at the study overall: The capture of about one barcoded beta molecule per two T cells was achieved by template switching. The study's findings and limits: The donors' CMV status was not determined, possibly confounding changes in expanded clonotypes.

Concerning this clonotype itself: Antigen: not known.

The length of the CDR3 is 16 residues. Sample-barcoded 5' priming and a J-beta primer mix drove a second PCR of roughly 6 to 12 cycles. TCRdb re-analysed the 5' RACE reads in MiXCR, keeping a single row per CDR3 protein. The sample yields around 1,600,000 distinct CDR3 sequences, roughly 43% seen once. Peripheral blood from each donor was collected in a volume of roughly 9.8 milliliters. The clonotype comes from a young woman in good health. The sequenced sample consisted of blood. V usage is TRBV21-1 and J usage is TRBJ1-1; the DNA was not compared with TRBD1, the D call given in the table. TRBV21-1 is designated a pseudogene. CDR3 protein: CASSAFGALMNTEAFF. DNA for the CDR3: TGTGCCAGCAGCGCCTTCGGCGCGCTTATGAACACTGAAGCTTTCTTT.